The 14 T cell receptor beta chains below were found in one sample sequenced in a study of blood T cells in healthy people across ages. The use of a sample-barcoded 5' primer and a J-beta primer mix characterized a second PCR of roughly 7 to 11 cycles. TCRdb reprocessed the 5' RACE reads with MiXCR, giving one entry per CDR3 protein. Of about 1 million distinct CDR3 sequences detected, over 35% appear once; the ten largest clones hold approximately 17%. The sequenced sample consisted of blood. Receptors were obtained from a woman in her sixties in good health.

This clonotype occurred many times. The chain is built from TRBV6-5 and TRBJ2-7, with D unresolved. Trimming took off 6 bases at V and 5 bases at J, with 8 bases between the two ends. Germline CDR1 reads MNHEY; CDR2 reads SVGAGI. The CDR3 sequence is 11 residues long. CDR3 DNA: TGTGCCAGCAGCTCCCTCAACGAGCAGTACTTC. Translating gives CASSSLNEQYF.

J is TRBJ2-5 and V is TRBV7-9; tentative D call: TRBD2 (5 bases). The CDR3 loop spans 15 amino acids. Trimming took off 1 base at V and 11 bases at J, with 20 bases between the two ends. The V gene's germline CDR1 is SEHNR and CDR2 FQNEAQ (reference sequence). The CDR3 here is CASSLGGYVDNEQYF. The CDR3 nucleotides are TGTGCCAGCAGCTTAGGAGGGTATGTCGACAATGAGCAGTACTTC.

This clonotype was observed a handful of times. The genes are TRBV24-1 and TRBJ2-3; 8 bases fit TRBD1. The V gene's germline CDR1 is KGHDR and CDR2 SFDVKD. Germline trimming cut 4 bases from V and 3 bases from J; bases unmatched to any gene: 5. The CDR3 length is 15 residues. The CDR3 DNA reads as TGTGCCACCAGTGACCCGACAGGGGCGACAGATACGCAGTATTTT. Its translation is CATSDPTGATDTQYF.

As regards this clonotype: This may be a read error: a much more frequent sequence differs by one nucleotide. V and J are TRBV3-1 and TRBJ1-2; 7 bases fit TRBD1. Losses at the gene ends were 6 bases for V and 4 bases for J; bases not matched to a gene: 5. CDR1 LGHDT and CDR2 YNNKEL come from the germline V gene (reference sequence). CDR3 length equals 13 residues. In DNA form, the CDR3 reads TGTGCCAGCAGTACCGGGACAGCCTATGGCTACACCTTC. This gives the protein CASSTGTAYGYTF.

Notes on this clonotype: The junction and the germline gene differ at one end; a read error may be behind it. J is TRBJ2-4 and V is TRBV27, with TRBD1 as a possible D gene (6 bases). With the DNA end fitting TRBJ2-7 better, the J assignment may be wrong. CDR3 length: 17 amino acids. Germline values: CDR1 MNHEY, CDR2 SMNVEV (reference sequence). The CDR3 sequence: CACSLSARTAPGYEQYF. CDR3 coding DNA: TGTGCCTGCAGTTTATCTGCCAGGACAGCGCCGGGCTACGAGCAGTACTTC.

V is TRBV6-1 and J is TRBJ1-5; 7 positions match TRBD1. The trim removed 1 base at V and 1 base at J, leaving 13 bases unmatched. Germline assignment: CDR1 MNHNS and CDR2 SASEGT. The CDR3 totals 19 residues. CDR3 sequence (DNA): TGTGCCAGCAGTGAAGTGGGGACAGCCGATATTCTCAGCAATCAGCCCCAGCATTTT. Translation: CASSEVGTADILSNQPQHF.

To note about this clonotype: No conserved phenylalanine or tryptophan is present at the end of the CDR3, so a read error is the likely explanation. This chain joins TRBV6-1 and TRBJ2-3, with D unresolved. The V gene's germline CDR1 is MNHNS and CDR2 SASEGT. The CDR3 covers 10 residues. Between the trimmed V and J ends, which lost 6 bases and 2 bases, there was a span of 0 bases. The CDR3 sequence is CASSTDTQYS. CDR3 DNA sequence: TGTGCCAGCAGCACAGATACGCAGTATTCT.

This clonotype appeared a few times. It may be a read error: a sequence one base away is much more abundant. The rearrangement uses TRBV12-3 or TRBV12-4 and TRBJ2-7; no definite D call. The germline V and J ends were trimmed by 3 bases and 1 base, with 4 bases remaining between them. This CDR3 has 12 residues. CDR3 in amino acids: CASSFYSYEQYF. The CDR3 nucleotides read TGTGCCAGCAGTTTTTATTCCTACGAGCAGTACTTC.

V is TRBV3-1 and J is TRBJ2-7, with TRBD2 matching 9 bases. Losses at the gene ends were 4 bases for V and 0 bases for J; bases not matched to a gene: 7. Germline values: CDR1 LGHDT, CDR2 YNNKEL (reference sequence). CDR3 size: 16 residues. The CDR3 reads CASSLTSGGVSYEQYF. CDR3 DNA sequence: TGTGCCAGCAGCCTGACTAGCGGTGGAGTCTCCTACGAGCAGTACTTC.

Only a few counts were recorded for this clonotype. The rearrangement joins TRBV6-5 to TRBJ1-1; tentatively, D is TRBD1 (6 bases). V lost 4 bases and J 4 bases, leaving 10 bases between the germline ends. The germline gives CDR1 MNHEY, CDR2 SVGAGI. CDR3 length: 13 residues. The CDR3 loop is CASSLEGVTEAFF. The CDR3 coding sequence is TGTGCCAGCAGTTTGGAGGGGGTCACTGAAGCTTTCTTT.

CDR3 sequence: CASSSSGSYSYEQYF. DNA of the CDR3: TGTGCCAGCAGTTCCTCGGGGTCCTACTCCTACGAGCAGTACTTC. The chain is built from TRBV28 and TRBJ2-7; possibly TRBD2 for D (5 bases). Deletions cut 4 bases from V and 0 bases from J, with 13 bases between. CDR1 and CDR2 from the germline V gene are MDHEN and SYDVKM. This CDR3 comprises 15 residues.

CDR3 amino acids: CASSLVGALAGRNEQFF. The CDR3 DNA is TGTGCCAGCAGCTTAGTTGGCGCTCTAGCGGGAAGAAATGAGCAGTTCTTC. The chain is built from TRBV7-9 and TRBJ2-1, with 9 bases lining up with TRBD2. This CDR3 is 17 amino acids long. With 1 base clipped from V and 7 bases from J, the junction kept 11 bases outside the gene matches. Germline CDR1 reads SEHNR; CDR2 reads FQNEAQ (reference sequence).

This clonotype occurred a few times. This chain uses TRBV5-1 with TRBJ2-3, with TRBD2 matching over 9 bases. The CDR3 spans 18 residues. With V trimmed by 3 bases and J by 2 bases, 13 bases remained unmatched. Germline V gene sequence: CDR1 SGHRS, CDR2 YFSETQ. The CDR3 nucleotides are TGCGCCAGCAGCTCCGAGACTAGCGGAGGAGGGGTCACAGATACGCAGTATTTT. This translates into CASSSETSGGGVTDTQYF.

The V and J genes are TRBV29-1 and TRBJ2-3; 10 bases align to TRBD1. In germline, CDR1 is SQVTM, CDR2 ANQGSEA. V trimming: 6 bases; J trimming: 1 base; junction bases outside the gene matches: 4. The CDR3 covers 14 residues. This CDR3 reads CSVADRGGTDTQYF. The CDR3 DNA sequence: TGCAGCGTCGCGGACAGGGGGGGCACAGATACGCAGTATTTT.